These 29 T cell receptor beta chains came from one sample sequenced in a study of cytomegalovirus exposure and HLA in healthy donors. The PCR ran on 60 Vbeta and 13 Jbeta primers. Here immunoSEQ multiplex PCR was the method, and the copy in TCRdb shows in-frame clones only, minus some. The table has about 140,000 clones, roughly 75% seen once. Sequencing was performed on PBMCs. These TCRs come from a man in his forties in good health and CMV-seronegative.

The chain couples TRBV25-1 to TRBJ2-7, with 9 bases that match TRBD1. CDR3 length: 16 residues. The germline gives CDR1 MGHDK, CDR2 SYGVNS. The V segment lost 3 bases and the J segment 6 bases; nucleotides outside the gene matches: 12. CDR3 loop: CASSETSRDRAREQYF. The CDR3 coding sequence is TGTGCCAGCAGTGAGACCTCTCGGGACAGGGCCCGCGAGCAGTACTTC.

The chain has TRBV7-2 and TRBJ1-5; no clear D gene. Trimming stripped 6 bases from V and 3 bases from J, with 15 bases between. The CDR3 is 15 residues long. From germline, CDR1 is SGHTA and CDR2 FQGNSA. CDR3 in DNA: TGTGCCAGCAGTCCGTCGCGGGGATCCAATCAGCCCCAGCATTTT. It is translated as CASSPSRGSNQPQHF.

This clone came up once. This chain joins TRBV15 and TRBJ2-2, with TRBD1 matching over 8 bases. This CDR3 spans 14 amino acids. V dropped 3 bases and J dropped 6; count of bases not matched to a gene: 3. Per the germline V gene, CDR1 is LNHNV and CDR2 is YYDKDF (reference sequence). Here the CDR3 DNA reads TGTGCCACCAGCAGGGACAGGGAGGCCGGGGAGCTGTTTTTT. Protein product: CATSRDREAGELFF.

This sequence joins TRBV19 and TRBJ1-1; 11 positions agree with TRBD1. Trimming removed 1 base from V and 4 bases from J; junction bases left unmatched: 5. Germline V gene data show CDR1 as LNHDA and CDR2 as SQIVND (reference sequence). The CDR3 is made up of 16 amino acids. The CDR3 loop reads CASSIGRTGGFTEAFF. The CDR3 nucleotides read TGTGCCAGTAGTATAGGGCGGACAGGGGGCTTCACTGAAGCTTTCTTT.

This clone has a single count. CDR3 nucleotides: TGTGCCAGCAGCTACAGGGATACTGAAGCTTTCTTT. Protein product: CASSYRDTEAFF. J is TRBJ1-1 and V is TRBV13, with D possibly being TRBD1 (6 bases). Trimming took off 4 bases at V and 5 bases at J, with 8 bases between the two ends. Germline lookup yields CDR1 PRHDT and CDR2 FYEKMQ (reference sequence). CDR3 size: 12 residues.

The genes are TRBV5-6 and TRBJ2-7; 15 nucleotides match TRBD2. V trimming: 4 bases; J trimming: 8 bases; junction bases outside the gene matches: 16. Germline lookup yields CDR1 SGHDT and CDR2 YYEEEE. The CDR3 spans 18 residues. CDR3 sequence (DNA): TGTGCCAGCAGCGCGCGGGGACTAGCGGGGGGTAACCACTTCCAGCAGTACTTC. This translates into CASSARGLAGGNHFQQYF. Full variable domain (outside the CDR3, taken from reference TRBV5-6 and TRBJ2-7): DAGVTQSPTHLIKTRGQQVTLRCSPKSGHDTVSWYQQALGQGPQFIFQYYEEEERQRGNFPDRFSGHQFPNYSSELNVNALLLGDSALYLCASSARGLAGGNHFQQYFGPGTRLTVT.

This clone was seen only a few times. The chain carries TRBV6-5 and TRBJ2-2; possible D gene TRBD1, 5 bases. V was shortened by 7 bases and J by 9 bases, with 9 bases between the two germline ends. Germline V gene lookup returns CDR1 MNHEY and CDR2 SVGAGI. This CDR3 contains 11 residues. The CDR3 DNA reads TGTGCCAGCACCAACAGGCGGGAGCTGTTTTTT. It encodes CASTNRRELFF.

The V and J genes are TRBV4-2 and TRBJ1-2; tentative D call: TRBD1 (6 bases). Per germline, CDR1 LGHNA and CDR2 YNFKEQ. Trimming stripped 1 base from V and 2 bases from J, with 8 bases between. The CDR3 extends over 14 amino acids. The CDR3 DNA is TGTGCCAGCAGCCAAGCGACAGGAAACTATGGCTACACCTTC. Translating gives CASSQATGNYGYTF.

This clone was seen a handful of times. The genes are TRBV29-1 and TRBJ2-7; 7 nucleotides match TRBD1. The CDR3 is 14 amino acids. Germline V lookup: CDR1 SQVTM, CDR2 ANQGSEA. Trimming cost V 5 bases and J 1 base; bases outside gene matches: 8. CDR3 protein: CSVRRDSTSYEQYF. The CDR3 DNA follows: TGCAGCGTTCGCCGGGACAGCACTTCCTACGAGCAGTACTTC.

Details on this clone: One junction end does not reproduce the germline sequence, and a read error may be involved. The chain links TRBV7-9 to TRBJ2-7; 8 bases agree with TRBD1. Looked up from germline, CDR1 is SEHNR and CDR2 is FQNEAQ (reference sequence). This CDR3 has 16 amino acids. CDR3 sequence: CSSSYRGTIVGYEQYF. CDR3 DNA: TGTTCCAGCAGCTACAGGGGGACCATAGTAGGTTACGAGCAGTACTTC.

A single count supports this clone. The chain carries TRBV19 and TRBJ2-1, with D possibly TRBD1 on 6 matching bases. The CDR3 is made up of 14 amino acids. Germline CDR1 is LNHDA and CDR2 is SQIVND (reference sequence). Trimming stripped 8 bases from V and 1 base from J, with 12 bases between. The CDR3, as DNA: TGTGCCAGTGCATCCCAGGGGTCCTACAATGAGCAGTTCTTC. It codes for CASASQGSYNEQFF.

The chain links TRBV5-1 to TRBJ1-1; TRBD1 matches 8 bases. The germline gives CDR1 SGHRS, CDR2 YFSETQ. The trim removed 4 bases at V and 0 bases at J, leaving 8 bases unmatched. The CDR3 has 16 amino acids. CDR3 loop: CASSPDRGAMNTEAFF. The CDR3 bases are TGCGCCAGCAGCCCAGACAGGGGAGCAATGAACACTGAAGCTTTCTTT.

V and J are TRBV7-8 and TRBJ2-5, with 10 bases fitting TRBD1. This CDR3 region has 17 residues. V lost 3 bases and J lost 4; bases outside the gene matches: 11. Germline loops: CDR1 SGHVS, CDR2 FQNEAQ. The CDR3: CASSFSATGGKGETQYF. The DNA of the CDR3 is TGTGCCAGCAGCTTTTCTGCGACAGGGGGCAAGGGAGAGACCCAGTACTTC.

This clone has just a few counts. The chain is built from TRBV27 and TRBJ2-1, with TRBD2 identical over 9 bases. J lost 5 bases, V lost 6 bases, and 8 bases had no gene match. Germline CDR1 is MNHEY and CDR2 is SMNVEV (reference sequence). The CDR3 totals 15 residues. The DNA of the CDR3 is TGTGCCAGCAGCCTAGGGACTAGCCTTAACAATGAGCAGTTCTTC. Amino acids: CASSLGTSLNNEQFF.

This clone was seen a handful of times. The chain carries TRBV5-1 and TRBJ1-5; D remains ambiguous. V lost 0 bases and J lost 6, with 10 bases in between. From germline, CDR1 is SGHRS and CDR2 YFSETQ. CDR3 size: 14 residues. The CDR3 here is CASSLDGGSQPQHF. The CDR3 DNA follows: TGCGCCAGCAGCTTGGACGGAGGGAGTCAGCCCCAGCATTTT.

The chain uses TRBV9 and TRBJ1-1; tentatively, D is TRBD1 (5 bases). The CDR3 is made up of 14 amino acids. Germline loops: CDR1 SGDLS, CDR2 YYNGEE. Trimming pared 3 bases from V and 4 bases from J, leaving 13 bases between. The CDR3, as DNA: TGTGCCAGCAGCGAGCGGGGCTCGGGCACTGAAGCTTTCTTT. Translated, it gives CASSERGSGTEAFF.

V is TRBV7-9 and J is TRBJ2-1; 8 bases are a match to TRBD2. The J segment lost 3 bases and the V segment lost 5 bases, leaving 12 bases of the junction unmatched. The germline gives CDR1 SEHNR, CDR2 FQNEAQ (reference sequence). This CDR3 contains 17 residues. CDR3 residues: CASSPGGLAGIYNEQFF. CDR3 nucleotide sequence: TGTGCCAGCAGCCCTGGGGGGTTAGCGGGGATCTACAATGAGCAGTTCTTC.

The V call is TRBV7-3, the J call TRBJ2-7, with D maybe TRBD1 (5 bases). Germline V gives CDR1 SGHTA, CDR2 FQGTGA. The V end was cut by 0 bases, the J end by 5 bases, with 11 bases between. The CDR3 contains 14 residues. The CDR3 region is CASSLTGRANEQYF. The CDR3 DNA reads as TGTGCCAGCAGCTTAACTGGCAGGGCGAACGAGCAGTACTTC. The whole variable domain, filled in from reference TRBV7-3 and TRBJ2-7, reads GAGVSQTPSNKVTEKGKYVELRCDPISGHTALYWYRQSLGQGPEFLIYFQGTGAADDSGLPNDRFFAVRPEGSVSTLKIQRTERGDSAVYLCASSLTGRANEQYFGPGTRLTVT.

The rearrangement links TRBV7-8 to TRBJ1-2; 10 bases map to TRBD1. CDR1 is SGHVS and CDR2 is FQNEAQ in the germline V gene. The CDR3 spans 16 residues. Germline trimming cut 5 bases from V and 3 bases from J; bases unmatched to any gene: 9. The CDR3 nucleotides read TGTGCCAGCAGCCCGGGACAGGGGAGGGACTACTATGGCTACACCTTC. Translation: CASSPGQGRDYYGYTF.

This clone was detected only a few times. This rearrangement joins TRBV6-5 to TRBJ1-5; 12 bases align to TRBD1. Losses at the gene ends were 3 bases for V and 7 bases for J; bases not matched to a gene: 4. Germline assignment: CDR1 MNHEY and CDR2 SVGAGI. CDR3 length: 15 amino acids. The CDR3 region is CASSYGTGGEQPQHF. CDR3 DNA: TGTGCCAGCAGTTATGGGACAGGGGGCGAGCAGCCCCAGCATTTT.

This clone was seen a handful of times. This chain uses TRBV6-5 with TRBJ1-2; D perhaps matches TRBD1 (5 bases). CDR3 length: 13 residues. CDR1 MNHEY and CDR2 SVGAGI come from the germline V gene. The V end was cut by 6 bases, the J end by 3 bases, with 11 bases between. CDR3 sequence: CASSPGGDYGYTF. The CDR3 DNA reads TGTGCCAGCAGCCCCGGAGGGGACTATGGCTACACCTTC.

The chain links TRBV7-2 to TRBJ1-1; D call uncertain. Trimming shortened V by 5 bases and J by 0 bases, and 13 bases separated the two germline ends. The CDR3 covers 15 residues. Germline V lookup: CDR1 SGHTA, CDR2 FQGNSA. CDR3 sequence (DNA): TGTGCCAGCAGCCCCGACGGGTTTGTGAACACTGAAGCTTTCTTT. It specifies CASSPDGFVNTEAFF.

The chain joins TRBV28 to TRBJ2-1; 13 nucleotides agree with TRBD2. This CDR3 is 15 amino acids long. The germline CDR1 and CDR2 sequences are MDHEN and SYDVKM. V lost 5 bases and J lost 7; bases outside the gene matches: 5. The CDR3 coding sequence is TGTGCCAGCAGTCGGACTAGCGGGGGCCAAAATGAGCAGTTCTTC. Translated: CASSRTSGGQNEQFF.

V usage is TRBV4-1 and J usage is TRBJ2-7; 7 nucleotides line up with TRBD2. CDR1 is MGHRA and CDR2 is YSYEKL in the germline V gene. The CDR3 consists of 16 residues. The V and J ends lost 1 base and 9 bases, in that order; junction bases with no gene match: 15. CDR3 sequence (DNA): TGCGCCAGCAGCCAAGCACTCGCGTGGGAGGGGTCTAGGCAGTACTTC. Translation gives CASSQALAWEGSRQYF.

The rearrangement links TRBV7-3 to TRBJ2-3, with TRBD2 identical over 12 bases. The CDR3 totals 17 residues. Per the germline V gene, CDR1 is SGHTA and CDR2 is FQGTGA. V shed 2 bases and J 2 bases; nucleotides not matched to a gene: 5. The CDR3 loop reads CASSLPGLAGNTDTQYF. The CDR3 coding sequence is TGTGCCAGCAGCTTACCCGGACTAGCGGGGAACACAGATACGCAGTATTTT.

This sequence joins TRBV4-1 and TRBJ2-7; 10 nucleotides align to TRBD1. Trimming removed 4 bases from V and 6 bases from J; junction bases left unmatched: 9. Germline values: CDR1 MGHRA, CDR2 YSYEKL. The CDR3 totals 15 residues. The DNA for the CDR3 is TGCGCCAGCAGCCCCCTGGGACAGGGGAAAGCCGAGCAGTACTTC. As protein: CASSPLGQGKAEQYF.

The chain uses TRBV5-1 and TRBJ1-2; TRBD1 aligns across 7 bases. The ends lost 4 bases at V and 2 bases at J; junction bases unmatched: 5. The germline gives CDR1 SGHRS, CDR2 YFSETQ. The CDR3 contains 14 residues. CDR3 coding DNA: TGCGCCAGCAGCACCTGGGACAGCAACTATGGCTACACCTTC. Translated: CASSTWDSNYGYTF.

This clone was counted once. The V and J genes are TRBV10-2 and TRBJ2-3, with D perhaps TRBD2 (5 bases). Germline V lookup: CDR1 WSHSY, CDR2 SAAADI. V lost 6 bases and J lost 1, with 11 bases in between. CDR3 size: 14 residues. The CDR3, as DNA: TGCGCCAGCAGGGGAGCCTGGGGCACAGATACGCAGTATTTT. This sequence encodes CASRGAWGTDTQYF.

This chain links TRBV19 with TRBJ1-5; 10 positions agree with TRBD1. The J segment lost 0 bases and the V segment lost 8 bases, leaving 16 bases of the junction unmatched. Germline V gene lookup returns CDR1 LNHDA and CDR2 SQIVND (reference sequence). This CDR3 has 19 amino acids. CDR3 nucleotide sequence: TGTGCCAGTTCAACCTCCCGGGACAGGGGCACGTATAGCAATCAGCCCCAGCATTTT. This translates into CASSTSRDRGTYSNQPQHF.